These T cell receptor beta chains were read from a single sample in a study of T-cell memory formation after mild COVID-19. MiXCR, applied by TCRdb to the 5' RACE reads, yields one record per CDR3 protein. This table holds about 360,000 distinct CDR3 sequences, around 14% found once. Input material: PBMCs or a T cell subset sorted from them (not recorded which). The receptors were sampled from a man in his late teens or twenties who had mild COVID-19 (a few samples of this study predate the infection). Cell type and time point are not known. CDR3s include the opening cysteine and the closing phenylalanine or tryptophan. The D gene is left open where the match is weak. Not every row has a clone size; where given, it reads once, few, many or a size class.

d_call	clone_size	v_call	j_call	cdr3_aa	cdr3_nt
-	few	TRBV18	TRBJ1-1	CASSRSLPDTEAFF	TGTGCCAGCTCACGGTCCTTACCCGACACTGAAGCTTTCTTT
-	few	TRBV24-1	TRBJ2-1	CATSDASGRPNEQFF	TGTGCCACCAGTGATGCCTCGGGACGGCCTAATGAGCAGTTCTTC
-	-	TRBV6-1	TRBJ1-3	CASSEGQRGNTIYF	TGTGCCAGCAGTGAAGGACAGAGAGGAAACACCATATATTTT
-	many	TRBV6-2/TRBV6-3	TRBJ2-5	CASSSPDRSPQETQYF	TGTGCCAGCAGTTCCCCGGACAGATCTCCGCAAGAGACCCAGTACTTC
-	-	TRBV29-1	TRBJ2-3	CSVEVLSTQYF	TGCAGCGTTGAGGTCCTCAGTACGCAGTATTTT
TRBD2	few	TRBV12-5	TRBJ2-5	CASGPGTTGPFQETQYF	TGTGCTAGTGGCCCCGGGACTACCGGGCCCTTCCAAGAGACCCAGTACTTC
TRBD2	few	TRBV3-1	TRBJ2-7	CASSQAAAGGYEQYF	TGTGCCAGCAGCCAAGCAGCAGCGGGGGGGTACGAGCAGTACTTC
-	-	TRBV4-3	TRBJ2-5	CASSQGTTRGETQYF	TGCGCCAGCAGCCAAGGAACTACGAGGGGGGAGACCCAGTACTTC
-	-	TRBV20-1	TRBJ1-1	CSARAPRWTEAFF	TGCAGTGCCCGAGCACCTCGATGGACTGAAGCTTTCTTT
-	-	TRBV5-6	TRBJ2-5	CASSESTIGETQYF	TGTGCCAGCAGCGAATCGACTATTGGAGAGACCCAGTACTTC
TRBD2	few	TRBV3-1	TRBJ2-7	CASSHRGSGGYEQYF	TGTGCCAGCAGCCATCGGGGTAGCGGGGGGTACGAGCAGTACTTC
TRBD2	-	TRBV5-1	TRBJ2-5	CASSLSGGAAETQYF	TGCGCCAGCAGCTTGAGCGGGGGGGCCGCGGAGACCCAGTACTTC
TRBD2	-	TRBV7-2	TRBJ2-5	CASSFSGGNWETQYF	TGTGCCAGCAGCTTTAGCGGGGGCAACTGGGAGACCCAGTACTTC
-	few	TRBV7-2	TRBJ2-7	CASSLVRGLYEQYF	TGTGCCAGCAGCTTAGTAAGGGGACTGTACGAGCAGTACTTC
-	few	TRBV2	TRBJ1-5	CALGSNQPQHF	TGTGCCCTGGGGTCAAATCAGCCCCAGCATTTT
TRBD2	few	TRBV5-4	TRBJ2-7	CASSLDPAGAYEQYF	TGTGCCAGCAGCTTGGACCCGGCGGGGGCCTACGAGCAGTACTTC
TRBD1	-	TRBV9	TRBJ1-6	CASSENPATGISFTLHF	TGTGCCAGCAGCGAGAACCCCGCGACAGGGATATCTTTTACCCTCCACTTT
-	-	TRBV5-6	TRBJ2-5	CASSTYLLGETQYF	TGTGCCAGCAGCACTTATCTTCTGGGAGAGACCCAGTACTTC
-	few	TRBV12-3/TRBV12-4	TRBJ2-1	CASSFGGRLDNEQFF	TGTGCCAGCAGTTTTGGGGGGCGGCTTGACAATGAGCAGTTCTTC
TRBD2	many	TRBV5-1	TRBJ2-1	CASSAGPSGDEQFF	TGCGCCAGCAGCGCGGGCCCCAGCGGGGATGAGCAGTTCTTC
TRBD1	few	TRBV20-1	TRBJ1-1	CSATPDRGPTFF	TGCAGTGCTACACCCGACAGGGGGCCGACTTTCTTT
-	many	TRBV9	TRBJ2-3	CASSTRTDTQYF	TGTGCCAGCAGCACTCGAACAGATACGCAGTATTTT
TRBD2	-	TRBV11-3	TRBJ2-5	CASSSAGEGETQYF	TGTGCCAGCAGCTCTGCGGGGGAAGGAGAGACCCAGTACTTC
-	few	TRBV7-9	TRBJ1-4	CASSPTSGPREKLFF	TGTGCCAGCAGCCCGACCTCGGGGCCCCGCGAAAAACTGTTTTTT
-	-	TRBV5-1	TRBJ1-1	CASREVNTEAFF	TGCGCCAGCAGAGAGGTGAACACTGAAGCTTTCTTT
TRBD1	-	TRBV27	TRBJ1-1	CASSLVGQGALNTEAFF	TGTGCCAGCAGTTTAGTCGGCCAGGGGGCCCTGAACACTGAAGCTTTCTTT
-	few	TRBV15	TRBJ2-1	CATSRVGLVGNNEQFF	TGTGCCACCTCGCGAGTCGGTCTAGTGGGCAACAATGAGCAGTTCTTC
-	-	TRBV4-2	TRBJ2-6	CASSPDWGLLSGANVLTF	TGTGCCAGCAGCCCAGATTGGGGGCTTCTCTCTGGGGCCAACGTCCTGACTTTC
TRBD1	few	TRBV18	TRBJ1-3	CASSPAQGARGNTIYF	TGTGCCAGCTCACCAGCACAGGGGGCGCGAGGAAACACCATATATTTT
-	-	TRBV20-1	TRBJ1-2	CSAPDSSGYTF	TGCAGTGCTCCGGATTCCAGCGGCTACACCTTC
-	-	TRBV4-3	TRBJ2-1	CASSPDWRDLPYNEQFF	TGCGCCAGCAGCCCAGACTGGAGAGATCTTCCCTACAATGAGCAGTTCTTC
TRBD2	-	TRBV7-2	TRBJ2-7	CASSFYRSGGPEF	TGTGCCAGCAGCTTCTATAGGTCGGGGGGGCCCGAATTC
TRBD2	-	TRBV6-5	TRBJ2-1	CASFVGEGTEQFF	TGTGCCAGCTTTGTAGGGGAGGGAACTGAGCAGTTCTTC
TRBD1	few	TRBV7-2	TRBJ2-1	CASSRRATGSSYNEQFF	TGTGCCAGCAGCAGAAGGGCGACAGGGAGTTCCTACAATGAGCAGTTCTTC